What follows are 14 T cell receptor beta chains derived from one specimen sequenced in a study of neurological immune-mediated disorders. TCRdb recomputed calls from the 5' RACE reads with MiXCR, one row per CDR3 protein. This sample has tens of thousands of distinct CDR3 sequences, with 25% found just once. The material sequenced was PBMCs. These receptors were collected from an older woman in good health.

This clonotype was counted ten times or more. The chain carries TRBV9 and TRBJ2-3; the D call may be TRBD1 or TRBD2 (5 bases each). Per the germline V gene, CDR1 is SGDLS and CDR2 is YYNGEE. The CDR3 is 14 amino acids. V was shortened by 6 bases and J by 0 bases, with 11 bases between the two germline ends. In nucleotides, the CDR3 is TGTGCCAGCAACAGAGGGGTGAGCACAGATACGCAGTATTTT. Amino acid sequence: CASNRGVSTDTQYF.

V gene TRBV20-1 combines with J gene TRBJ2-5; no definite D call. Trimming took off 4 bases at V and 1 base at J, with 13 bases between the two ends. The CDR3 consists of 14 residues. CDR1 is DFQATT and CDR2 is SNEGSKA in the germline V gene (reference sequence). The CDR3 spells CSATPMVLQETQYF. The CDR3 coding sequence is TGCAGTGCTACTCCAATGGTACTCCAAGAGACCCAGTACTTC.

This clonotype was seen repeatedly, ten times or more. The chain carries TRBV7-7 and TRBJ2-7, with TRBD1 matching 8 bases. Germline assignment: CDR1 SSHAT and CDR2 FNYEAQ (reference sequence). The CDR3 contains 13 residues. J lost 6 bases, V lost 5 bases, and 6 bases had no gene match. The DNA of the CDR3 is TGTGCCAGCAGCCGGGACAGGTTTGGCGAGCAGTACTTC. Protein sequence: CASSRDRFGEQYF.

This clonotype has a handful of counts. The V and J genes are TRBV4-1 and TRBJ1-2; D perhaps matches TRBD1 (6 bases). V lost 4 bases and J 4 bases, leaving 10 bases between the germline ends. The CDR3 is 13 amino acids. Germline V CDR1 and CDR2: MGHRA, YSYEKL. CDR3 bases: TGCGCCAGCAGCCCTGGGGGGCCCTATGGCTACACCTTC. It encodes CASSPGGPYGYTF.

This clonotype was recorded many times. The V gene is TRBV7-9, the J gene TRBJ2-5, with TRBD1 identical over 10 bases. V was clipped by 5 bases and J by 4 bases; unmatched bases: 7. Germline V gene lookup returns CDR1 SEHNR and CDR2 FQNEAQ (reference sequence). The CDR3 totals 15 residues. DNA for the CDR3: TGTGCCAGCAGCCAAGCGACAGGGGGCCGAGAGACCCAGTACTTC. Translated, it gives CASSQATGGRETQYF.

This clonotype turned up a few times. The chain couples TRBV19 to TRBJ1-1; D unresolved. The CDR3 consists of 15 residues. Trimming pared 3 bases from V and 8 bases from J, leaving 19 bases between. Germline CDR1 LNHDA, CDR2 SQIVND (reference sequence). The chain's CDR3 is CASSIGPLEGTEAFF. The CDR3 DNA is TGTGCCAGTAGTATCGGTCCCTTGGAGGGCACCGAAGCTTTCTTT.

This clonotype has ten or more counts. The chain is built from TRBV14 and TRBJ1-2, with 8 bases aligning to TRBD1. In germline, CDR1 is SGHDN, CDR2 FVKESK. The length of the CDR3 is 15 residues. V was clipped by 4 bases and J by 2 bases; unmatched bases: 6. For the CDR3, the DNA is TGTGCCAGCAGCCGATGGACAGGGTGGAACTATGGCTACACCTTC. Protein product: CASSRWTGWNYGYTF.

This clonotype was observed at least ten times. The V and J genes are TRBV7-7 and TRBJ2-7, with D possibly matching TRBD1 (6 bases). This CDR3 has 13 residues. Deletions cut 5 bases from V and 4 bases from J, with 12 bases between. Germline V gene data show CDR1 as SSHAT and CDR2 as FNYEAQ (reference sequence). The CDR3 loop is CASSQQTGYEQYF. The CDR3 DNA sequence: TGTGCCAGCAGCCAACAGACAGGATACGAGCAGTACTTC.

This clonotype was counted between two and nine times. V gene TRBV20-1 combines with J gene TRBJ2-2; 7 bases match TRBD1. Trimming at V came to 5 bases and at J to 4 bases, leaving 7 bases not matched to a gene. CDR3 length: 14 residues. CDR1 and CDR2 from the germline V gene are DFQATT and SNEGSKA (reference sequence). The CDR3 DNA reads TGCAGTGCTTTCGACAGGGTTAGCACCGGGGAGCTGTTTTTT. Its translation is CSAFDRVSTGELFF.

In this sample, this clonotype turned up many times. The V gene is TRBV3-1, the J gene TRBJ2-2; 12 nucleotides line up with TRBD2. CDR1 is LGHDT, CDR2 YNNKEL, per germline (reference sequence). This CDR3 is 16 amino acids long. V trimming: 2 bases; J trimming: 7 bases; junction bases outside the gene matches: 5. This chain's CDR3 is CASSQLAGGPGGELFF. The CDR3 DNA sequence: TGTGCCAGCAGCCAACTAGCGGGAGGGCCCGGCGGGGAGCTGTTTTTT.

This clonotype was detected only a few times. This chain links TRBV5-1 with TRBJ2-3; 12 bases map to TRBD2. The CDR3 spans 17 residues. The V gene's germline CDR1 is SGHRS and CDR2 YFSETQ. V was pared by 4 bases and J by 6 bases, with 12 bases of the junction left unmatched. The CDR3: CASSPAPTSGRSDTQYF. The CDR3 region has the DNA TGCGCCAGCAGCCCCGCACCGACTAGCGGGAGATCCGATACGCAGTATTTT.

This clonotype was counted ten times or more. The chain combines TRBV27 with TRBJ1-5; D possibly corresponds to TRBD1 (5 bases). Germline V CDR1 and CDR2: MNHEY, SMNVEV (reference sequence). Trimming took off 5 bases at V and 4 bases at J, with 12 bases between the two ends. This CDR3 is built from 14 residues. For the CDR3, the DNA is TGTGCCAGCAGTCCGACAGCTTTTAATCAGCCCCAGCATTTT. Translation: CASSPTAFNQPQHF.

This clonotype was counted at least ten times. The V and J genes are TRBV28 and TRBJ1-2; weak D call: TRBD1 (5 bases). V shed 6 bases and J shed 0 bases, with 11 bases lying between them. Germline values: CDR1 MDHEN, CDR2 SYDVKM. The CDR3 is 14 amino acids. This chain's CDR3 is CASRGGGANYGYTF. As DNA, the CDR3 is TGTGCCAGCAGGGGGGGAGGAGCTAACTATGGCTACACCTTC.

This clonotype was seen many times. The J gene is TRBJ2-2, the V gene TRBV5-1; 12 bases line up with TRBD1. The junction had 13 bases not matched to a gene; V was cut back by 6 bases and J by 7 bases. The CDR3 is made up of 17 amino acids. Germline CDR1 and CDR2: SGHRS and YFSETQ. CDR3 loop: CASNPPGTGGMGGELFF. The CDR3 region has the DNA TGCGCCAGCAACCCCCCCGGGACAGGGGGCATGGGCGGGGAGCTGTTTTTT.